The 21 T cell receptor beta chains presented below share a single source sample, sequenced in a study of blood T cell repertoires in COVID-19. The data were produced by immunoSEQ multiplex PCR, yet TCRdb's version contains in-frame clones alone and is incomplete. The data hold a few hundred thousand clones, with more than 65% observed a single time. Sequences were obtained from peripheral blood. The receptors were gathered from a human donor in a cohort sampled during active COVID-19.

The chain uses TRBV29-1 and TRBJ1-1; TRBD1 aligns across 8 bases. CDR1 is SQVTM, CDR2 ANQGSEA, per germline. J lost 5 bases, V lost 7 bases, and 12 bases had no gene match. The length of the CDR3 is 14 residues. DNA of the CDR3: TGCAGCGCTGACCCGGGACAGGAGCCGACTGAAGCTTTCTTT. Translated, it gives CSADPGQEPTEAFF.

CDR3 nucleotide sequence: TGTGCCAGCAAGAGAAGGGGGCACACTGAAGCTTTCTTT. Residues: CASKRRGHTEAFF. V and J are TRBV12-3 or TRBV12-4 and TRBJ1-1; 7 bases fit TRBD1. V trimming: 7 bases; J trimming: 3 bases; junction bases outside the gene matches: 5. This CDR3 comprises 13 residues.

The chain is built from TRBV6-6 and TRBJ2-7; TRBD2 matches 7 bases. The trim removed 2 bases at V and 4 bases at J, leaving 5 bases unmatched. Looked up from germline, CDR1 is MNHNY and CDR2 is SVGAGI (reference sequence). This CDR3 has 14 amino acids. The CDR3 sequence: CASSYPGGIYEQYF. CDR3 in DNA: TGTGCCAGCAGTTACCCGGGGGGTATTTACGAGCAGTACTTC.

The J gene is TRBJ2-4, the V gene TRBV23-1, with 8 bases matching TRBD1. TRBV23-1 is an open reading frame, and its role is uncertain. J was trimmed by 2 bases and V by 6 bases; bases with no gene match: 9. The CDR3 sequence is 16 residues long. Written as DNA, the CDR3 is TGCGCCAGCAGGCCTACGACAGGGGTTACCAAAAACATTCAGTACTTC. Protein: CASRPTTGVTKNIQYF.

This clone showed up just a few times. V is TRBV7-2 and J is TRBJ2-1, with TRBD2 identical over 9 bases. CDR3 size: 17 residues. The germline gives CDR1 SGHTA, CDR2 FQGNSA. V was pared by 4 bases and J by 7 bases, with 14 bases of the junction left unmatched. The CDR3 DNA follows: TGTGCCAGCAGCTGGGGGACTATGCGGGAGGGCCGGAATGAGCAGTTCTTC. Its translation is CASSWGTMREGRNEQFF.

The rearrangement uses TRBV30 and TRBJ2-5; D call uncertain. Germline V lookup: CDR1 GTSNPN, CDR2 SVGIG (reference sequence). V was shortened by 1 base and J by 4 bases, with 16 bases between the two germline ends. The length of the CDR3 is 15 residues. As DNA, the CDR3 is TGTGCCTGGAGTGCCCCCGTAAGAGGAAGAGAGACCCAGTACTTC. Its translation is CAWSAPVRGRETQYF.

The V call is TRBV5-1, the J call TRBJ2-3, with a weak D call TRBD1 (6 bases). V was clipped by 0 bases and J by 2 bases, with 13 bases between them. CDR3 length: 16 amino acids. Germline CDR1 is SGHRS and CDR2 is YFSETQ. Here the CDR3 reads CASSLDGGGSTDTQYF. The CDR3 nucleotides read TGCGCCAGCAGCTTGGATGGGGGCGGTTCCACAGATACGCAGTATTTT.

In its sample, this clone was seen a few times. This sequence joins TRBV28 and TRBJ2-7; 7 nucleotides match TRBD2. The trim removed 5 bases at V and 7 bases at J, leaving 11 bases unmatched. Germline values: CDR1 MDHEN, CDR2 SYDVKM. The length of the CDR3 is 14 residues. The CDR3 DNA sequence: TGTGCCAGCAGTACATCCCCCCGGGAGGAAGAGCAGTACTTC. It yields the protein CASSTSPREEEQYF.

This clone appeared a few times. CDR3: CASSSPGLAVSYNEQFF. Written as DNA, the CDR3 is TGTGCCAGCAGCTCACCGGGACTAGCGGTATCCTACAATGAGCAGTTCTTC. The rearrangement links TRBV7-8 to TRBJ2-1, with TRBD2 matching over 11 bases. After removal of 4 bases from V and 1 base from J, the junction contained 6 bases not matched to a gene. CDR3 length equals 17 residues. CDR1 and CDR2 from the germline V gene are SGHVS and FQNEAQ.

At least ten counts were recorded for this clone. The chain carries TRBV28 and TRBJ2-3; a weak D match, TRBD2 (5 bases). The germline V gene has CDR1 MDHEN and CDR2 SYDVKM. This CDR3 has 16 amino acids. Trimming left V 6 bases short and J 5 bases short, with 21 bases between. In DNA form, the CDR3 reads TGTGCCAGCAGGCCCCATAGCGTAAACGCCGGAGATACGCAGTATTTT. Protein: CASRPHSVNAGDTQYF.

The gene calls are TRBV7-9 and TRBJ2-3; possible D gene TRBD2, 6 bases. The CDR3 consists of 15 residues. V lost 0 bases and J lost 11, with 18 bases in between. Per the germline V gene, CDR1 is SEHNR and CDR2 is FQNEAQ (reference sequence). The CDR3 sequence: CASSLASGPGVKQYF. CDR3 DNA sequence: TGTGCCAGCAGCTTAGCATCTGGTCCGGGGGTTAAGCAGTATTTT.

This clone was seen a few times. V is TRBV7-9 and J is TRBJ2-5, with unresolved D. Per germline, CDR1 SEHNR and CDR2 FQNEAQ (reference sequence). The CDR3 loop spans 13 amino acids. V was shortened by 5 bases and J by 0 bases, with 7 bases between the two germline ends. The CDR3 spells CASSAQDQETQYF. As DNA, the CDR3 is TGTGCCAGCAGCGCACAAGACCAAGAGACCCAGTACTTC. Supplemented by reference TRBV7-9 and TRBJ2-5, the full variable domain reads DTGVSQNPRHKITKRGQNVTFRCDPISEHNRLYWYRQTLGQGPEFLTYFQNEAQLEKSRLLSDRFSAERPKGSFSTLEIQRTEQGDSAMYLCASSAQDQETQYFGPGTRLLVL.

This chain connects TRBV19 to TRBJ2-2, with 8 bases fitting TRBD2. Per germline, CDR1 LNHDA and CDR2 SQIVND (reference sequence). The CDR3 is 17 residues long. With V trimmed by 5 bases and J by 1 base, 9 bases remained unmatched. CDR3 loop: CASSPGGGRLNTGELFF. In DNA form, the CDR3 reads TGTGCCAGTAGTCCCGGGGGCGGGAGGCTGAACACCGGGGAGCTGTTTTTT.

The CDR3 DNA is TGTGCCAGCAGCTACGACAGGGGGGAAAAACTGTTTTTT. Its protein product is CASSYDRGEKLFF. The rearrangement joins TRBV12-3 or TRBV12-4 to TRBJ1-4; 9 nucleotides match TRBD1. This CDR3 spans 13 amino acids. The V gene end was trimmed by 6 bases and the J gene end by 8 bases; junction bases not matched to a gene: 4.

This clone was seen many times. V is TRBV30 and J is TRBJ1-6; no clear D gene. V lost 0 bases, J lost 6 bases, and 9 bases lay in between. The V gene's germline CDR1 is GTSNPN and CDR2 SVGIG (reference sequence). CDR3 size: 14 residues. In nucleotides, the CDR3 is TGTGCCTGGAGTGTACGATCGGGTAATTCACCCCTCCACTTT. This translates into CAWSVRSGNSPLHF.

This clone appeared once. V usage is TRBV19 and J usage is TRBJ2-1; TRBD1 matches at 9 bases. This CDR3 has 17 residues. V shed 4 bases and J 8 bases; nucleotides not matched to a gene: 15. From germline, CDR1 is LNHDA and CDR2 SQIVND (reference sequence). CDR3 residues: CASSTLSGTGNLHEQFF. Here the CDR3 DNA reads TGTGCCAGTAGTACCCTGTCAGGGACAGGGAACCTCCATGAGCAGTTCTTC. The full variable domain, in which reference TRBV19 and TRBJ2-1 provide the parts outside the CDR3, is DGGITQSPKYLFRKEGQNVTLSCEQNLNHDAMYWYRQDPGQGLRLIYYSQIVNDFQKGDIAEGYSVSREKKESFPLTVTSAQKNPTAFYLCASSTLSGTGNLHEQFFGPGTRLTVL.

V gene TRBV28 combines with J gene TRBJ2-5, with D tentatively TRBD1 (6 bases). CDR1 MDHEN and CDR2 SYDVKM come from the germline V gene. CDR3 length: 14 residues. V was shortened by 5 bases and J by 4 bases, with 14 bases between the two germline ends. This CDR3 reads CASSRHPGVETQYF. The CDR3 DNA reads as TGTGCCAGCAGTCGGCACCCAGGGGTAGAGACCCAGTACTTC.

The V call is TRBV28, the J call TRBJ2-5; 7 nucleotides line up with TRBD1. This CDR3 is built from 16 residues. The V gene's germline CDR1 is MDHEN and CDR2 SYDVKM. V was pared by 6 bases and J by 5 bases, with 15 bases of the junction left unmatched. The DNA of the CDR3 is TGTGCCAGCAGACCCGCCGGGACAGTCCGATTGGAGACCCAGTACTTC. Amino acids: CASRPAGTVRLETQYF.

This clone showed up just a few times. The rearrangement uses TRBV12-3 or TRBV12-4 and TRBJ2-1; TRBD2 matches 7 bases. CDR3 size: 12 residues. The V and J ends lost 0 bases and 15 bases, in that order; junction bases with no gene match: 5. The CDR3 protein is CASSLAGGPLFF. CDR3 bases: TGTGCCAGCAGTTTAGCGGGAGGGCCACTGTTCTTC.

This chain connects TRBV7-9 to TRBJ2-2; 8 bases agree with TRBD1. CDR3 length: 14 amino acids. CDR1 is SEHNR, CDR2 FQNEAQ, per germline (reference sequence). With V trimmed by 4 bases and J by 5 bases, 3 bases remained unmatched. The CDR3 region has the DNA TGTGCCAGCAGCTACCGGGACAGGACCGGGGAGCTGTTTTTT. Amino acids: CASSYRDRTGELFF. The complete variable domain, with remaining parts taken from reference TRBV7-9 and TRBJ2-2, reads DTGVSQNPRHKITKRGQNVTFRCDPISEHNRLYWYRQTLGQGPEFLTYFQNEAQLEKSRLLSDRFSAERPKGSFSTLEIQRTEQGDSAMYLCASSYRDRTGELFFGEGSRLTVL.

The V and J genes are TRBV14 and TRBJ2-2; the match to TRBD2 covers 10 bases. V shed 7 bases, J shed 6 bases, and the junction held 5 bases outside the gene matches. The CDR3 runs to 14 residues. CDR1 and CDR2 from the germline V gene are SGHDN and FVKESK. For the CDR3, the DNA is TGTGCCAGCACCGGGACTAGCGTATCCGGGGAGCTGTTTTTT. It specifies CASTGTSVSGELFF.